Listed here are 18 T cell receptor beta chains from one sample, sequenced in a study of T cells in Graves' hyperthyroidism and ophthalmopathy (dated by TCRdb to the late 2010s). The method behind the library was multiplex PCR. Data came from an Illumina HiSeq 2000. The TCR beta CDR3 regions were amplified from the RNA transcripts. For the first round of RT-PCR on the TCR CDR3, the HTBI primer set was used together with the Qiagen OneStep RT-PCR kit. TCRdb itself trimmed the public reads at Q25 with fastp, ran MiXCR and retained productive beta chains. Entries that share a CDR3 protein sequence are merged under the most common genes and DNA. Across this sample there are about 380,000 distinct CDR3 sequences, with 14% seen only once. The ten largest account for roughly 9.6% of the sample. The sequenced sample consisted of blood. These receptors were collected from a woman aged 60 to 75 with Graves' hyperthyroidism.

This clonotype was seen repeatedly, ten times or more. The rearrangement uses TRBV3-1 and TRBJ2-7; D gene uncertain. Germline CDR1 reads LGHDT; CDR2 reads YNNKEL (reference sequence). V dropped 4 bases and J dropped 0 bases, with 13 bases sitting between them. The CDR3 consists of 15 residues. The CDR3 is CASSPPGRSSYEQYF. DNA for the CDR3: TGTGCCAGCAGCCCCCCCGGCAGGAGCTCCTACGAGCAGTACTTC.

The chain uses TRBV30 and TRBJ2-1; D is unclear. Between the trimmed V and J ends, which lost 2 bases and 3 bases, there was a span of 5 bases. CDR1 GTSNPN and CDR2 SVGIG come from the germline V gene (reference sequence). This CDR3 is 12 amino acids long. The CDR3 DNA sequence: TGTGCCTGGAGTATGTACTACAATGAGCAGTTCTTC. Translated: CAWSMYYNEQFF.

In this sample, this clonotype turned up a few times. The chain couples TRBV6-2 or TRBV6-3 to TRBJ2-3; 7 bases are a match to TRBD1. The CDR3 has 14 residues. The J segment lost 4 bases and the V segment lost 7 bases, leaving 8 bases of the junction unmatched. Germline CDR1 reads MNHEY; CDR2 reads SVGEGT. The CDR3 loop reads CASTLQGRADTQYF. CDR3 bases: TGTGCCAGCACTTTACAGGGGAGAGCAGATACGCAGTATTTT.

This chain joins TRBV3-1 and TRBJ1-6; D is ambiguous. CDR1 and CDR2 from the germline V gene are LGHDT and YNNKEL (reference sequence). The CDR3 extends over 17 amino acids. The V end was cut by 4 bases, the J end by 6 bases, with 19 bases between. CDR3 sequence reads: CASSPPTGIVSNSPLHF. The DNA for the CDR3 is TGTGCCAGCAGCCCCCCGACGGGGATTGTTAGTAATTCACCCCTCCACTTT.

In this sample, this clonotype turned up many times. J is TRBJ1-1 and V is TRBV7-9; the D gene is possibly TRBD1 (5 bases). The CDR3 sequence is 14 residues long. With 8 bases removed from V and 3 bases from J, the gap between germline ends came to 16 bases. Germline-derived CDR1 and CDR2 are SEHNR and FQNEAQ (reference sequence). The CDR3 DNA reads as TGTGCCAGCTCCTTTGGGGGAAGGCACACTGAAGCTTTCTTT. Translation gives CASSFGGRHTEAFF.

The rearrangement joins TRBV27 to TRBJ2-5; 7 positions match TRBD2. CDR1 is MNHEY and CDR2 is SMNVEV in the germline V gene (reference sequence). The CDR3 runs to 16 residues. V lost 5 bases to trimming and J lost 1 base; unmatched junction nucleotides: 10. In DNA form, the CDR3 reads TGTGCCAGCAGTCCGATTGGGTGGGAGGGCCAAGAGACCCAGTACTTC. Translation: CASSPIGWEGQETQYF.

This clonotype occurred many times. DNA of the CDR3: TGTGCCAGCAGCGGGGCCCCGAACACCGGGGAGCTGTTTTTT. Its protein is CASSGAPNTGELFF. The rearrangement uses TRBV7-9 and TRBJ2-2; weak D call: TRBD1 (5 bases). V gave up 5 bases and J gave up 0 bases, with 7 bases separating them. In germline, CDR1 is SEHNR, CDR2 FQNEAQ (reference sequence). The CDR3 consists of 14 residues.

This clonotype has at least ten counts. DNA for the CDR3: TGTGCCAGCAGCTTATCTGGCGGGACCCGGAATGAGCAGTTCTTC. It is translated as CASSLSGGTRNEQFF. This sequence joins TRBV11-2 and TRBJ2-1, with D tentatively TRBD2 (6 bases). From germline, CDR1 is SGHAT and CDR2 FQNNGV. V gave up 2 bases and J gave up 7 bases, with 15 bases separating them. The CDR3 is 15 residues long. Combining the CDR3 with reference TRBV11-2 and TRBJ2-1 gives the whole variable domain EAGVAQSPRYKIIEKRQSVAFWCNPISGHATLYWYQQILGQGPKLLIQFQNNGVVDDSQLPKDRFSAERLKGVDSTLKIQPAKLEDSAVYLCASSLSGGTRNEQFFGPGTRLTVL.

This clonotype was observed at least ten times. This chain connects TRBV12-3 or TRBV12-4 to TRBJ2-5, with 8 bases aligning to TRBD2. V dropped 6 bases and J dropped 7; count of bases not matched to a gene: 13. The CDR3 contains 15 residues. Written as DNA, the CDR3 is TGTGCCAGCAGACCGACTAGCGCCACGTCGGGGACCCAGTACTTC. Translation: CASRPTSATSGTQYF.

This clonotype was counted ten times or more. The rearrangement links TRBV7-8 to TRBJ2-7, with 9 bases lining up with TRBD1. J gave up 1 base and V 8 bases, and 6 bases lay outside the gene matches. From germline, CDR1 is SGHVS and CDR2 FQNEAQ. There are 14 residues in the CDR3. The CDR3 DNA follows: TGTGCCAGCCACAACGGGACAGGGTCCTACGAGCAGTACTTC. Its translation: CASHNGTGSYEQYF.

V usage is TRBV28 and J usage is TRBJ1-5; D uncertain. The V gene lost 3 bases and the J gene lost 0 bases, with 12 bases spanning the gap. Germline CDR1 MDHEN, CDR2 SYDVKM. The CDR3 contains 16 residues. As DNA, the CDR3 is TGTGCCAGCAGTTTTTTGGGCAGTTATAGCAATCAGCCCCAGCATTTT. Protein product: CASSFLGSYSNQPQHF.

This clonotype has just a few counts. This chain uses TRBV10-3 with TRBJ1-1, with TRBD1 identical over 8 bases. The CDR3 loop spans 15 amino acids. Germline assignment: CDR1 ENHRY and CDR2 SYGVKD. The V and J ends lost 5 bases and 0 bases, in that order; junction bases with no gene match: 5. The CDR3 loop reads CAISRGTGLNTEAFF. Here the CDR3 DNA reads TGTGCCATCAGTAGAGGGACAGGATTGAACACTGAAGCTTTCTTT.

This clonotype was seen repeatedly, ten times or more. V gene TRBV2 combines with J gene TRBJ1-2, with D possibly TRBD1 on 6 matching bases. CDR3 size: 15 residues. V was shortened by 1 base and J by 5 bases, with 14 bases between the two germline ends. The germline gives CDR1 SNHLY, CDR2 FYNNEI. The CDR3 sequence is CASSEVQGALYGYTF. In DNA form, the CDR3 reads TGTGCCAGCAGTGAAGTACAGGGCGCCCTTTATGGCTACACCTTC.

The table lists this clonotype with a few counts. The rearrangement joins TRBV5-1 to TRBJ2-2; D unclear. Deletions cut 4 bases from V and 0 bases from J, with 13 bases between. The CDR3 loop spans 16 amino acids. Germline CDR1 SGHRS, CDR2 YFSETQ. CDR3 loop: CASSPDGYANTGELFF. The CDR3 DNA sequence: TGCGCCAGCAGCCCGGACGGGTACGCGAACACCGGGGAGCTGTTTTTT.

This clonotype was observed many times. The CDR3 DNA reads TGTGCCACCAGCGGGAGCGGCCCCAATGAGCAGTTCTTC. It codes for CATSGSGPNEQFF. This chain uses TRBV15 with TRBJ2-1; a possible D gene is TRBD2 (5 bases). Between the trimmed V and J ends, which lost 5 bases and 6 bases, there was a span of 11 bases. Germline CDR1 reads LNHNV; CDR2 reads YYDKDF (reference sequence). The CDR3 totals 13 residues.

This rearrangement joins TRBV19 to TRBJ1-5; maybe TRBD1 (6 bases). The germline V and J ends were trimmed by 0 bases and 1 base, with 10 bases remaining between them. This CDR3 comprises 16 residues. Germline CDR1 is LNHDA and CDR2 is SQIVND (reference sequence). CDR3 bases: TGTGCCAGTAGTATAGATCGAGGGGGAAGCAATCAGCCCCAGCATTTT. It is translated as CASSIDRGGSNQPQHF.

This clonotype was counted a few times. The V gene is TRBV6-6, the J gene TRBJ2-6; no reliable D call. This CDR3 has 15 amino acids. The germline V gene has CDR1 MNHNY and CDR2 SVGAGI (reference sequence). V lost 0 bases and J lost 2, with 5 bases in between. Here the CDR3 DNA reads TGTGCCAGCAGTTACTCGACAACTGGGGCCAACGTCCTGACTTTC. It yields the protein CASSYSTTGANVLTF.

The chain is built from TRBV11-1 and TRBJ2-5; 12 bases are a match to TRBD2. Germline trimming cut 2 bases from V and 3 bases from J; bases unmatched to any gene: 4. The CDR3 spans 16 residues. Germline loops: CDR1 SGHAT, CDR2 FQDESV (reference sequence). CDR3 amino acids: CASSLNWTSGKETQYF. CDR3 in DNA: TGTGCCAGCAGCTTAAACTGGACTAGCGGGAAAGAGACCCAGTACTTC. Combining the CDR3 with reference TRBV11-1 and TRBJ2-5 gives the whole variable domain EAEVAQSPRYKITEKSQAVAFWCDPISGHATLYWYRQILGQGPELLVQFQDESVVDDSQLPKDRFSAERLKGVDSTLKIQPAELGDSAMYLCASSLNWTSGKETQYFGPGTRLLVL.